The rows below give T cell receptor beta chains drawn from one sample of a study of blood T cell repertoires in COVID-19. Some clones are missing from TCRdb's copy, which holds only in-frame ones; the method was immunoSEQ multiplex PCR. This table holds about 180,000 clones, approximately 88% found once. The source material was PBMCs or T cells enriched from blood (not recorded which). All receptors derive from a woman aged 18-29 years who had recovered from COVID-19. Both conserved end residues are part of each CDR3. The order of the fields is V gene, D gene, J gene, clone size, CDR3 protein, CDR3 DNA. The D gene is left open where the match is weak. The listing skips clone size in some rows; elsewhere it reads once, few, many or a size class.

v_gene: TRBV30
d_gene: .
j_gene: TRBJ1-1
abundance: .
CDR3aa: CAWSEWTASGAYTEAFF
CDR3nt: TGTGCCTGGAGTGAATGGACAGCGTCCGGGGCTTACACTGAAGCTTTCTTT

v_gene: TRBV28
d_gene: .
j_gene: TRBJ2-1
abundance: .
CDR3aa: CASSPGHGDEQFF
CDR3nt: TGTGCCAGCAGTCCAGGACATGGGGATGAGCAGTTCTTC

v_gene: TRBV6-5
d_gene: .
j_gene: TRBJ1-2
abundance: .
CDR3aa: CASTKGALEGYTF
CDR3nt: TGTGCCAGCACTAAAGGGGCCCTGGAGGGCTACACCTTC

v_gene: TRBV5-1
d_gene: TRBD2
j_gene: TRBJ2-7
abundance: .
CDR3aa: CASSWELAGRGSYEQYF
CDR3nt: TGCGCCAGCAGCTGGGAACTAGCGGGAAGAGGGTCCTACGAGCAGTACTTC

v_gene: TRBV4-3
d_gene: TRBD1
j_gene: TRBJ1-1
abundance: .
CDR3aa: CASSQATGTDGAFF
CDR3nt: TGCGCCAGCAGCCAAGCGACAGGGACGGATGGAGCTTTCTTT

v_gene: TRBV20-1
d_gene: TRBD1
j_gene: TRBJ1-2
abundance: .
CDR3aa: CSQGQAYGYTF
CDR3nt: TGCAGTCAAGGACAGGCCTATGGCTACACCTTC

v_gene: TRBV6-6
d_gene: TRBD1
j_gene: TRBJ2-5
abundance: few
CDR3aa: CASSPTGVIPIQETQYF
CDR3nt: TGTGCCAGCAGTCCCACAGGGGTAATCCCCATACAAGAGACCCAGTACTTC

v_gene: TRBV27
d_gene: .
j_gene: TRBJ2-1
abundance: .
CDR3aa: CASSLWGDRGDEQFF
CDR3nt: TGTGCCAGCAGTTTATGGGGGGATAGGGGCGATGAGCAGTTCTTC

v_gene: TRBV5-1
d_gene: TRBD1
j_gene: TRBJ1-1
abundance: .
CDR3aa: CASSLVGAGGAGNPEAFF
CDR3nt: TGCGCCAGCAGCTTGGTTGGGGCAGGGGGCGCGGGAAATCCTGAAGCTTTCTTT

v_gene: TRBV27
d_gene: TRBD2
j_gene: TRBJ2-2
abundance: once
CDR3aa: CASSLSGGRNTGELFF
CDR3nt: TGTGCCAGCAGTCTCAGCGGGGGGAGGAACACCGGGGAGCTGTTTTTT

v_gene: TRBV5-4
d_gene: .
j_gene: TRBJ2-2
abundance: .
CDR3aa: CASSRPTVNTGELFF
CDR3nt: TGTGCCAGCAGCCGTCCTACTGTGAACACCGGGGAGCTGTTTTTT

v_gene: TRBV5-6
d_gene: TRBD2
j_gene: TRBJ2-7
abundance: .
CDR3aa: CASSFRTSSYEQYF
CDR3nt: TGTGCCAGCAGCTTTAGGACTAGCTCCTACGAGCAGTACTTC

v_gene: TRBV4-3
d_gene: TRBD2
j_gene: TRBJ2-3
abundance: .
CDR3aa: CASSQEAGPTDTQYF
CDR3nt: TGCGCCAGCAGCCAAGAAGCGGGGCCCACAGATACGCAGTATTTT

v_gene: TRBV24-1
d_gene: TRBD1
j_gene: TRBJ1-2
abundance: .
CDR3aa: CATSSFDGGQSYGYTF
CDR3nt: TGTGCCACCAGCTCATTTGATGGGGGACAGAGCTATGGCTACACCTTC

v_gene: TRBV7-2
d_gene: TRBD1
j_gene: TRBJ2-5
abundance: once
CDR3aa: CASSFQGAGETQYF
CDR3nt: TGTGCCAGCAGCTTCCAGGGGGCCGGAGAGACCCAGTACTTC

v_gene: TRBV28
d_gene: TRBD2
j_gene: TRBJ2-1
abundance: .
CDR3aa: CAIRLAGGGREQFF
CDR3nt: TGTGCCATCCGACTAGCGGGAGGCGGCCGTGAGCAGTTCTTC

v_gene: TRBV6-2/TRBV6-3
d_gene: .
j_gene: TRBJ1-3
abundance: few
CDR3aa: CASSPRAGPVYGNTIYF
CDR3nt: TGTGCCAGCAGCCCTAGGGCAGGGCCGGTTTATGGAAACACCATATATTTT

v_gene: TRBV28
d_gene: TRBD2
j_gene: TRBJ2-7
abundance: once
CDR3aa: CASVRAGDLYEQYF
CDR3nt: TGTGCCAGCGTTAGGGCGGGAGACCTCTACGAGCAGTACTTC

v_gene: TRBV28
d_gene: .
j_gene: TRBJ1-4
abundance: few
CDR3aa: CASSFPGHENEKLFF
CDR3nt: TGTGCCAGCAGTTTCCCGGGACATGAGAATGAAAAACTGTTTTTT

v_gene: TRBV28
d_gene: .
j_gene: TRBJ2-2
abundance: .
CDR3aa: CASSSAGFSPNSTGELFF
CDR3nt: TGTGCCAGCAGTTCCGCGGGATTTTCCCCAAATTCCACCGGGGAGCTGTTTTTT

v_gene: TRBV10-3
d_gene: TRBD2
j_gene: TRBJ2-5
abundance: .
CDR3aa: CATMGGGQETQYF
CDR3nt: TGTGCCACGATGGGCGGGGGGCAAGAGACCCAGTACTTC

v_gene: TRBV4-2
d_gene: .
j_gene: TRBJ2-2
abundance: .
CDR3aa: CASSQEQGLAGELFF
CDR3nt: TGTGCCAGCAGCCAAGAACAGGGTTTGGCCGGGGAGCTGTTTTTT

v_gene: TRBV5-1
d_gene: TRBD2
j_gene: TRBJ2-3
abundance: .
CDR3aa: CASSLAVAGGTDTQYF
CDR3nt: TGCGCCAGCAGCTTGGCCGTAGCGGGAGGTACAGATACGCAGTATTTT

v_gene: TRBV14
d_gene: .
j_gene: TRBJ1-2
abundance: .
CDR3aa: CASSQVESAVYGYTF
CDR3nt: TGTGCCAGCAGCCAAGTAGAGAGTGCGGTCTATGGCTACACCTTC

v_gene: TRBV18
d_gene: TRBD2
j_gene: TRBJ2-5
abundance: .
CDR3aa: CASSPGLGREETQYF
CDR3nt: TGTGCCAGCTCACCAGGACTAGGTCGTGAAGAGACCCAGTACTTC

v_gene: TRBV5-8
d_gene: .
j_gene: TRBJ2-1
abundance: .
CDR3aa: CASSNDRSYNEQFF
CDR3nt: TGTGCCAGCAGCAATGACAGGTCCTACAATGAGCAGTTCTTC

v_gene: TRBV4-1
d_gene: .
j_gene: TRBJ1-2
abundance: .
CDR3aa: CASSQEADLNYGYTF
CDR3nt: TGCGCCAGCAGCCAGGAGGCAGACCTTAACTATGGCTACACCTTC

v_gene: TRBV2
d_gene: TRBD1
j_gene: TRBJ1-5
abundance: .
CDR3aa: CASSVLGQGVNQPQHF
CDR3nt: TGTGCCAGCAGTGTCCTCGGACAGGGTGTTAATCAGCCCCAGCATTTT

v_gene: TRBV7-6
d_gene: .
j_gene: TRBJ2-7
abundance: .
CDR3aa: CASSLGPEGAGGEQYF
CDR3nt: TGTGCCAGCAGCTTAGGCCCGGAGGGCGCAGGGGGCGAGCAGTACTTC